Sequencing of this T cell receptor delta chain was carried out in a study of gamma-delta T cells after stem cell transplantation. The CDR3 runs to 16 residues. Germline lookup yields CDR1 TSWWSYY and CDR2 QGS. TCRdb re-analyzed the RT-PCR reads via CATT. The table lists about 1,300 delta-chain clones, 5.5% to 6% of them singletons. As for this clone: This likely stems from a read error, as it lies one base from a far larger clone. The same CDR3 also results from other DNA sequences found in this sample.

Sequencing used gamma-delta T cells. The TCR sequence derives from a human donor. It is not recorded whose cells these are; they may come from a transplant donor. This rearrangement joins TRDV1 to TRDJ1; D is possibly TRDD2 or TRDD3 (7 bases each). The CDR3 protein is CALGAFLLGPTDKLIF. The CDR3 DNA sequence: TGTGCTCTTGGGGCATTCCTACTGGGGCCTACGGATAAGCTCATCTTT.